This note documents a single T cell receptor (beta chain) sequence. Antigen unknown. This CDR3 spans 16 amino acids. In germline, CDR1 is LGHNA, CDR2 YSLEER. V shed 0 bases, J shed 8 bases, and the junction held 7 bases outside the gene matches. This sample is drawn from a study of cytomegalovirus exposure and HLA in healthy donors. Whole-study results and caveats: The availability of immune exposure information extended only to CMV serostatus. According to an earlier analysis, most TCR beta V segments yielded productive rearrangements about 90% or about 30% of the time. There were several of the most significant clusters that appeared linked to common viral pathogens in a later analysis.

PCR amplification relied on 60 Vbeta primers (plus 13 Jbeta primers). Assay: immunoSEQ multiplex PCR; the TCRdb copy retains only in-frame clones and omits some. The table has fewer than 200,000 clones, around 73% seen once. This TCR came from a woman under 30 in good health and CMV-seropositive. The sequencing sample was made of PBMCs. The genes are TRBV4-3 and TRBJ2-4; 10 positions match TRBD1. CDR3 coding DNA: TGCGCCAGCAGCCAAGATTGGGACAGGGGCGGGGACATTCAGTACTTC. Protein product: CASSQDWDRGGDIQYF.